These T cell receptor beta chains were read from a single sample in a study of tumor-infiltrating lymphocytes in primary liver carcinoma. TCRdb re-derived calls from the multiplex PCR reads in MiXCR, one entry per CDR3 protein. The sample has about 37,000 distinct CDR3 sequences; 75% are singletons. Specimen: tumor-adjacent normal liver tissue. These receptors all come from a middle-aged man with primary liver carcinoma and hepatitis B virus infection. The CDR3 runs from the conserved cysteine through the conserved F or W. The D gene is left open where the match is weak. Clone size is not always given. Where it is, it says once, few, many or a class for expanded clones.

TRBJ2-1 NA TRBD2 TRBV6-4 CASIDSAGGNEQSF TGTGCCAGTATTGACTCAGCGGGAGGGAATGAGCAGTCCTTC
TRBJ1-1 NA NA TRBV6-5 CASGYSVGVTEAFF TGTGCCAGCGGTTACTCAGTAGGGGTAACTGAAGCTTTCTTT
TRBJ2-3 NA NA TRBV7-8 CARSSTGGGYSDTQYF TGTGCCAGAAGCTCAACAGGGGGGGGATATTCAGATACGCAATATTTT
TRBJ2-5 NA NA TRBV5-1 CASSHDGVGQETQYF TGCGCCAGCAGCCACGACGGGGTTGGTCAAGAGACCCAGTACTTC
TRBJ2-5 NA NA TRBV29-1 CSVEDRTPQESQYF TGCAGCGTTGAAGATAGGACGCCCCAAGAGAGCCAGTACTTC
TRBJ1-1 NA NA TRBV30 CAGSVGTSNTEAFF TGTGCCGGGAGTGTAGGCACCTCGAACACTGAAGCTTTCTTT
TRBJ1-5 NA NA TRBV6-2/TRBV6-3 CASTQRMHDNQPQHF TGTGCCAGCACCCAACGGATGCATGACAATCAGCCCCAGCATTTT
TRBJ2-1 many TRBD2 TRBV11-2 CASSLETSGKGREQFF TGTGCCAGCAGCTTAGAGACTAGCGGGAAGGGTAGAGAGCAGTTCTTC
TRBJ2-6 NA NA TRBV4-2 CVSSQVASSGANVLTF TGTGTCAGTAGCCAAGTAGCAAGCTCTGGGGCCAACGTCCTGACTTTC
TRBJ2-1 NA NA TRBV4-2 CASSRMGGGYNEQFF TGTGCCAGCAGCCGAATGGGAGGAGGATACAACGAGCAGTTCTTC
TRBJ2-3 few TRBD2 TRBV5-1 CASSSTGGRNTDTQYF TGCGCCAGCAGCTCGACCGGCGGGAGAAACACAGATACGCAGTATTTT